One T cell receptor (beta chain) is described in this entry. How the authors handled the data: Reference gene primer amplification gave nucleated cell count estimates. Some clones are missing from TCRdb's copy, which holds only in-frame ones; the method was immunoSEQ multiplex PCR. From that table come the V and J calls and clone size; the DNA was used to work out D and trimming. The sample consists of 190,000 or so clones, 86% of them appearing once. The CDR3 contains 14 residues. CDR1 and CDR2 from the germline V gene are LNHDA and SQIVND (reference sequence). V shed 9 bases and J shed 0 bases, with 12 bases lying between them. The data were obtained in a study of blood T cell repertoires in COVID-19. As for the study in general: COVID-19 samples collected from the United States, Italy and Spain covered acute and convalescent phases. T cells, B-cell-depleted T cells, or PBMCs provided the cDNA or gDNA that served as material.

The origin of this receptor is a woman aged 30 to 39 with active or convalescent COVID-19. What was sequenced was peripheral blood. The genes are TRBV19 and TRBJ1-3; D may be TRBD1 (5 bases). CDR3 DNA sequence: TGTGCCAGCCGGCCCCAGGGCTCTGGAAACACCATATATTTT. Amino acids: CASRPQGSGNTIYF.